The present T cell receptor beta chain was sequenced within a study of blood T cell repertoires in COVID-19. This CDR3 is 16 amino acids long. Germline CDR1 is MNHEY and CDR2 is SVGAGI. The V end lost 2 bases, the J end lost 1 base, and 14 bases lay between the germline ends. Assay used: immunoSEQ multiplex PCR; TCRdb lists only in-frame clones, some missing. The sample records 150,000 to 200,000 clones, about 80% being singletons. The rearrangement joins TRBV6-5 to TRBJ1-1; weak D call: TRBD1 (6 bases). What was sequenced was peripheral blood. This TCR was sampled from a human donor with acute or convalescent COVID-19. The donor label of this sample is uncertain. Here the CDR3 reads CASSYPSTGKNTEAFF. CDR3 coding DNA: TGTGCCAGCAGTTACCCCTCCACAGGGAAGAACACTGAAGCTTTCTTT.